The source of this TCR beta chain is a study of human T cells and chemical hapten exposure. Whole-study results and caveats: Versus controls, significantly more large CDR3 similarity clusters arose from expanded TCRs.

Ten or more counts support this clonotype. The antigen is undetermined. At one boundary the junction diverges from the germline segment, which might be a read error. Individual cDNA molecules had unique molecular identifiers attached to them by the library. TCRdb re-derived calls from the RACE reads in MiXCR, one entry per CDR3 protein. The profile shows more than 300,000 distinct CDR3 sequences, approximately 5% of them singletons. Germline loops: CDR1 SSHAT, CDR2 FNYEAQ (reference sequence). The CDR3 consists of 16 residues. Time point indicated: pre-sensitization, week 0. Treatment: therapeutic diphenylcyclopropenone sensitization with weekly scalp DPC.

This TCR was sampled from a woman aged 18 to 35 with alopecia areata. Some clones in this sample may be carry-over from other donors' samples. V gene TRBV7-7 combines with J gene TRBJ2-3, with D perhaps matching TRBD1 or TRBD2 (6 bases each). The source was whole blood, collected in connection with sensitization to the hapten diphenylcyclopropenone (DPC). The CDR3 is CASSRGYGGGTDTQYF. CDR3 DNA sequence: TGTGCTAGCAGCCGGGGGTATGGGGGCGGAACAGATACGCAGTATTTT. Using reference TRBV7-7 and TRBJ2-3 for the parts outside the CDR3, the full variable domain is GAGVSQSPRYKVTKRGQDVTLRCDPISSHATLYWYQQALGQGPEFLTYFNYEAQPDKSGLPSDRFSAERPEGSISTLTIQRTEQRDSAMYRCASSRGYGGGTDTQYFGPGTRLTVL.